This T cell receptor (beta chain) was recorded in a study of T cells in Graves' hyperthyroidism and ophthalmopathy. Absence of ophthalmopathy progression within 18 months defined stable Graves' hyperthyroidism. PBMCs stemmed from over 7.5 ml fresh peripheral blood. It was RNA transcripts that yielded the amplified TCR beta CDR3 regions. Carried out on the TCR CDR3, a first-round RT-PCR used the HTBI primer set. TCRdb ran MiXCR on the multiplex PCR reads and lists one entry per CDR3 protein. The sample holds about 740,000 distinct CDR3 sequences, approximately 15% seen once. A word on this clonotype: Its antigen is currently unknown. The junction departs from germline at one end; a sequencing error may be responsible.

This CDR3 has 17 amino acids. Per germline, CDR1 KGHSH and CDR2 LQKENI. Study observations and caveats: The model foresaw ophthalmopathy a median roughly 6.3 months prior to onset.

The source of this sequence is a woman aged 18-29 years with Graves' hyperthyroidism. Input material: blood. The chain uses TRBV18 and TRBJ2-6; D possibly corresponds to TRBD1 (5 bases). The CDR3 region has the DNA TGTGCCAGCTCACCTCCAACAGGTATCTCTGGGGCCAACGCCCTGACTTTC. Encoded protein: CASSPPTGISGANALTF.